Given below is one T cell receptor beta chain in context. The clone's antigen remains unknown. One end of the junction does not line up with germline, which may come from a read error. This sample was included in a study of blood T cell repertoires in COVID-19 (dated by TCRdb to the early 2020s). Context from the whole study: Samples from collaborators originated in the United States, Italy and Spain and spanned both the acute and convalescent phases of COVID-19. The material from the prospective study consisted of cDNA or gDNA derived from T cells, B-cell-depleted T cells, or PBMCs. The dataset comprised deeply sampled blood TCRbeta repertoires from subjects exposed to, actively infected with, or recovered from COVID-19. The repertoires were released in a freely available public database meant as a resource for research on the immune response to SARS-CoV-2. Samples were obtained from the ongoing ImmuneRACE study (first 160 participants) and from roughly 1,300 subjects provided by 6 global collaborators. Nearly every sample came with metadata listing a de-identified subject ID, COVID-19 status, age in years and sex. HLA class I and class II types, where available, came from metadata supplied by the sample provider rather than from assay-based typing. Study-wide findings and limitations: Clinical and demographic metadata were provided uncurated, with the amount varying by source and participant.

TCRbeta CDR3 regions were amplified from genomic DNA by means of the immunoSEQ Assay, a bias-controlled multiplex PCR. In the original analysis: Nucleated cell counts per sample were estimated from amplification of reference gene primers within the assay. To quantify the absolute abundance of each unique TCRbeta CDR3 rearrangement, sequence reads were collapsed and filtered. For each sample, productive Simpson clonality was calculated as the square root of Simpson's diversity index over productive rearrangements. Sourced from immuneACCESS, this table was stored by TCRdb with only in-frame sequences that have V and J called. A share of the clones is absent; for the studies checked, an unresolved V gene accounts for under half, and the remainder has no known explanation. For V, J and clone size, that table is used; D and trimming come from the DNA. Counted in this sample were approximately 400,000 clones; more than 65% of them appeared once. The ten largest clones take up approximately 1% of the sample.

Whole blood was collected in K2EDTA tubes by collaborating institutions according to the institutions' own protocols. For TCRbeta analysis, collaborators shipped samples in one of three forms: frozen whole blood, isolated PBMCs, or DNA extracted from either of those sample types. From the cysteine through the phenylalanine, the CDR3 covers 13 amino acids. CDR3 DNA only is kept here, 39 bases in frame from base 1. CDR1 and CDR2 were assigned from the germline V gene (reference sequence) as SEHNR and FQNEAQ. The rearranged segments are TRBV7-9 and TRBJ1-2; 12 of the junction bases match TRBD1. The sequenced sample was peripheral blood. This receptor was taken from a human donor with acute or convalescent COVID-19. The donor label of this sample is uncertain. The CDR3 region has the sequence CASSGTGGSGYIF. The nucleotides are TGTGCCAGCAGCGGGACAGGGGGCAGCGGCTACATCTTC.